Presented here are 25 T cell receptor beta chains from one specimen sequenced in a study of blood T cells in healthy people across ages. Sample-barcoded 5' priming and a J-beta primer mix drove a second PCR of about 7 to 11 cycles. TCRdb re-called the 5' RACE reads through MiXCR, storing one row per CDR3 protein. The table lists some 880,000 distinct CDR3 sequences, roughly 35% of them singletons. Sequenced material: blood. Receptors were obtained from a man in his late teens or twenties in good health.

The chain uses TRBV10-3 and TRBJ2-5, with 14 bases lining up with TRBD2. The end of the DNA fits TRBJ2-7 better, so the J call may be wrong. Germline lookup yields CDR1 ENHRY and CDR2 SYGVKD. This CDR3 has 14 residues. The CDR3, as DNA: TGTGCCATCAGGGGGACTAGCGGGGGATCCGAGCAGTACTTC. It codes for CAIRGTSGGSEQYF.

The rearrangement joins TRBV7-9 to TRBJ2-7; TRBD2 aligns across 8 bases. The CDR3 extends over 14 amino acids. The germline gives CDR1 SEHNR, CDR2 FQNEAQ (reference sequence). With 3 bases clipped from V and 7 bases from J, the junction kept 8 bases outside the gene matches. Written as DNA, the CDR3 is TGTGCCAGCAGCTTCAGGACTAGCTACAATGAGCAGTACTTC. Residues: CASSFRTSYNEQYF.

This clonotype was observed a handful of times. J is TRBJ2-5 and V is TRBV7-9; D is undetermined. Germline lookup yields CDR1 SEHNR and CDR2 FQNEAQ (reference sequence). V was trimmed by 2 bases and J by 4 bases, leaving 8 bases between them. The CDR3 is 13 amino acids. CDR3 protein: CASSLYNPETQYF. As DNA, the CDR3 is TGTGCCAGCAGCTTATACAATCCAGAGACCCAGTACTTC. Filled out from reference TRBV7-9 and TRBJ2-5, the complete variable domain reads DTGVSQNPRHKITKRGQNVTFRCDPISEHNRLYWYRQTLGQGPEFLTYFQNEAQLEKSRLLSDRFSAERPKGSFSTLEIQRTEQGDSAMYLCASSLYNPETQYFGPGTRLLVL.

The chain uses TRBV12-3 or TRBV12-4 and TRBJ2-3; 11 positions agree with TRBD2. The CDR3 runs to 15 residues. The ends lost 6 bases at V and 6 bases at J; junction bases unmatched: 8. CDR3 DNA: TGTGCCAGCAGGCGACTAGCGGGGCCAGGGGATACGCAGTATTTT. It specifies CASRRLAGPGDTQYF.

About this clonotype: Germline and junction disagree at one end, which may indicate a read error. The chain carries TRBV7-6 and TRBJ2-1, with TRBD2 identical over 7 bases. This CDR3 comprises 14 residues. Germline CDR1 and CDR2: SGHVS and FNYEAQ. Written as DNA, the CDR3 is TGTACCAGCAGCCCCGGGAGGCCCCCCAATGAGCAGTTCTTC. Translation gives CTSSPGRPPNEQFF. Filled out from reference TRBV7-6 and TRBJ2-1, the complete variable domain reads GAGVSQSPRYKVTKRGQDVALRCDPISGHVSLYWYRQALGQGPEFLTYFNYEAQQDKSGLPNDRFSAERPEGSISTLTIQRTEQRDSAMYRCTSSPGRPPNEQFFGPGTRLTVL.

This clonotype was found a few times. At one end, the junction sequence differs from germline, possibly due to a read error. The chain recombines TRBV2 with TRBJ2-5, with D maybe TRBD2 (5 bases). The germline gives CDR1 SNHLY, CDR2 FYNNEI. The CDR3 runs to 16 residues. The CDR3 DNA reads TGTGCCAGCAATGAAGGGCGGACTTCTCGTGGGGAGACCCAGTACTTC. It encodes CASNEGRTSRGETQYF.

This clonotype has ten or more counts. The CDR3, as DNA: TGTGCCAGCAGAGGCAGCTCCTACGAGCAGTACTTC. This encodes CASRGSSYEQYF. The genes are TRBV28 and TRBJ2-7; D is unresolved. V dropped 6 bases and J dropped 0 bases, with 6 bases sitting between them. The CDR3 totals 12 residues. Germline CDR1 MDHEN, CDR2 SYDVKM.

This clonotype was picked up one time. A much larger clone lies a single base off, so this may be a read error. CDR3 amino acids: CVSSLMGLGVYNEQFF. The CDR3 DNA reads TGTGTCAGCAGCTTAATGGGACTAGGGGTTTACAATGAGCAGTTCTTC. This chain uses TRBV7-9 with TRBJ2-1, with 8 bases matching TRBD2. The CDR3 is made up of 16 amino acids. The germline CDR1 and CDR2 sequences are SEHNR and FQNEAQ (reference sequence).

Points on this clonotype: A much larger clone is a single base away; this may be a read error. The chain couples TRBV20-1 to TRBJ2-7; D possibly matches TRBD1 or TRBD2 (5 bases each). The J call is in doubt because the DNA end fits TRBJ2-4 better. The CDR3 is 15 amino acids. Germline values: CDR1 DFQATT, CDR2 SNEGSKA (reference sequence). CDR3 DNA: TGCAGTGCCACGTCGGCCAGGGAGTCTGAAAACATTCAGTACTTC. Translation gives CSATSARESENIQYF.

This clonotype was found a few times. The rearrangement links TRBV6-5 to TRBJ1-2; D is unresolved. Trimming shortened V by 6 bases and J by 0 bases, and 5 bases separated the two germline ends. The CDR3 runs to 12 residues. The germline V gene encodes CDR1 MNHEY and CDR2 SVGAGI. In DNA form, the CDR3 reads TGTGCCAGCAGGAACGCTAACTATGGCTACACCTTC. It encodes CASRNANYGYTF.

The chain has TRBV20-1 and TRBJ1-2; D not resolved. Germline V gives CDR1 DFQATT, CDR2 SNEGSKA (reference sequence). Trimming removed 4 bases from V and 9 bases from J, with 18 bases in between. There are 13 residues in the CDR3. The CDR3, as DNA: TGCAGTGCTACTGCCTTTGGGAACTACAGCTACACCTTC. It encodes CSATAFGNYSYTF.

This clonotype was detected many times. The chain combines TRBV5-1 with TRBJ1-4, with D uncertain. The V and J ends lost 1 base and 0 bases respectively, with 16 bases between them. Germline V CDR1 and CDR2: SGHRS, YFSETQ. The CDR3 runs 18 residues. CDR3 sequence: CASSLRGLTEATNEKLFF. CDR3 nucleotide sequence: TGCGCCAGCAGCTTGAGAGGGTTGACGGAAGCAACTAATGAAAAACTGTTTTTT.

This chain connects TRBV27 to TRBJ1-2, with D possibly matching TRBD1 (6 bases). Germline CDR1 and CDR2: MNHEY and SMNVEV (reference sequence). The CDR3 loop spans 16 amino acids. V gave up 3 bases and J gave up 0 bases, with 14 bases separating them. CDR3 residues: CASSLGGHNSNYGYTF. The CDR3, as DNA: TGTGCCAGCAGTTTGGGGGGGCACAATTCTAACTATGGCTACACCTTC.

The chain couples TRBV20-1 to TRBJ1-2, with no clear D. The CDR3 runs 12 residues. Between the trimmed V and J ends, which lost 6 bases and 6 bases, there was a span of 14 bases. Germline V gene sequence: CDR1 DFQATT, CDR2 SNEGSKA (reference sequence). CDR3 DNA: TGCAGTGCCCCAGGTGGGGTACATGGCTACACCTTC. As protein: CSAPGGVHGYTF.

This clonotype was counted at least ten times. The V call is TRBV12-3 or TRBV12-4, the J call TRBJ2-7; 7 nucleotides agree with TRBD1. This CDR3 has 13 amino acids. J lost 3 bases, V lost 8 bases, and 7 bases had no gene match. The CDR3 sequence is CASGGQEIYEQYF. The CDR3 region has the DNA TGTGCCAGCGGCGGACAGGAAATCTACGAGCAGTACTTC.

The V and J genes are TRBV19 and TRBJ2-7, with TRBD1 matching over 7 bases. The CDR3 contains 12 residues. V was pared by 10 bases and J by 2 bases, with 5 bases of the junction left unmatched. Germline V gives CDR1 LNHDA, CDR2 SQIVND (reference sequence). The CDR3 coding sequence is TGTGCCACTACGGACAGGACCTACGAGCAGTACTTC. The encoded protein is CATTDRTYEQYF. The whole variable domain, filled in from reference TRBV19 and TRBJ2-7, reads DGGITQSPKYLFRKEGQNVTLSCEQNLNHDAMYWYRQDPGQGLRLIYYSQIVNDFQKGDIAEGYSVSREKKESFPLTVTSAQKNPTAFYLCATTDRTYEQYFGPGTRLTVT.

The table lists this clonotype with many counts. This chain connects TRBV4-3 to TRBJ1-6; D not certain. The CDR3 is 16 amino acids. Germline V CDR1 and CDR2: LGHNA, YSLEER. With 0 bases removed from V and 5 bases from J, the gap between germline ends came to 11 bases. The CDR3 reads CASSQDLTENNSPLHF. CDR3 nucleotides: TGCGCCAGCAGCCAAGATCTAACCGAAAATAATTCACCCCTCCACTTT.

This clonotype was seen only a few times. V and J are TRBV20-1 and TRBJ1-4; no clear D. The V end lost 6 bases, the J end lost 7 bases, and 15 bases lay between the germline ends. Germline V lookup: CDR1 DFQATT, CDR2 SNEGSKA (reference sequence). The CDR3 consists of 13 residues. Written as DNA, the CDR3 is TGCAGTGCGAGTCCCGTGATTGGTGAAAAACTGTTTTTT. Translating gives CSASPVIGEKLFF.

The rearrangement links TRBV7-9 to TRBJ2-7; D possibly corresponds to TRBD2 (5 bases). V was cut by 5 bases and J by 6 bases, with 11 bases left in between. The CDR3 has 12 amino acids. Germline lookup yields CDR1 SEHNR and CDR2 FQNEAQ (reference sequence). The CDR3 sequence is CASSPGRGEQYF. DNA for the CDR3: TGTGCCAGCAGCCCAGGTCGGGGCGAGCAGTACTTC.

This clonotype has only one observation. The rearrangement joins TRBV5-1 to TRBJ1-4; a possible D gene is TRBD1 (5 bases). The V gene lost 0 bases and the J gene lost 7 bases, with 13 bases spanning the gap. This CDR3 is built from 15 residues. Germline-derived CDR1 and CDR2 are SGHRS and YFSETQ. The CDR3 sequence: CASSLVAGHGEKLFF. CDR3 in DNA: TGCGCCAGCAGCTTGGTGGCAGGGCATGGTGAAAAACTGTTTTTT.

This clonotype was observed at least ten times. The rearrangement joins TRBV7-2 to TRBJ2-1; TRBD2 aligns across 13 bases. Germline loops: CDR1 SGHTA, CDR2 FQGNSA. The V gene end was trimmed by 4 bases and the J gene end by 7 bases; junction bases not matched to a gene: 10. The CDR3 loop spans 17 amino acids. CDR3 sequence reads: CASSSPTLAGGRNEQFF. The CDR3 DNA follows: TGTGCCAGCAGCTCCCCTACACTAGCGGGGGGGCGAAATGAGCAGTTCTTC.

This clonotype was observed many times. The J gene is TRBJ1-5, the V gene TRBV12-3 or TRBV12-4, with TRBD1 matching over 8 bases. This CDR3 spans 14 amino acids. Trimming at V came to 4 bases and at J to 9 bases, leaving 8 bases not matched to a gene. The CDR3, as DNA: TGTGCCAGCAGTTACCGAGACAGGGGTACGCCCCAGCATTTT. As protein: CASSYRDRGTPQHF.

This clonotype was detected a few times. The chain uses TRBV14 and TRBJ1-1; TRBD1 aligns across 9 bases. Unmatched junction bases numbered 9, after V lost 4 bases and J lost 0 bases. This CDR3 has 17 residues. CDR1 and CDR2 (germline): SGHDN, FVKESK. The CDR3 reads CASSLSGQGHLNTEAFF. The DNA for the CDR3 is TGTGCCAGCAGCCTCTCCGGACAGGGGCACCTGAACACTGAAGCTTTCTTT.

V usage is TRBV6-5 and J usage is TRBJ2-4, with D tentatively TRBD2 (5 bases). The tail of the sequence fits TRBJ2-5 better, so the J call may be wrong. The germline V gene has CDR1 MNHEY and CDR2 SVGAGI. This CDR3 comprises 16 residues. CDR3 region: CANTSDLGRRRETQYF. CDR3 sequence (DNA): TGTGCCAACACCTCGGACTTAGGACGTAGAAGAGAGACCCAGTACTTC.

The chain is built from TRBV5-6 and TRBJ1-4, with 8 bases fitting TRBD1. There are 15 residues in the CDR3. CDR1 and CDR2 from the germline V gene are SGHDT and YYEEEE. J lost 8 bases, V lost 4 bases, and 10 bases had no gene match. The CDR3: CASSQRQGFREKLFF. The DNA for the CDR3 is TGTGCCAGCAGCCAACGACAGGGGTTTCGGGAAAAACTGTTTTTT.